This T cell receptor beta chain was found in a study of vaccination and CD4 T cells after COVID-19. Whole-study context: The post-vaccine samples came a median 72 days after dose two (range 14 to 241). Stimulation of cells relied on overlapping spike peptides derived from SARS-CoV-2, HCoV-NL63, HCoV-OC43 and HCoV-229E.

The CDR3 is 19 residues long. Cultured CD4+ T cell DNA underwent sequencing with the Oncomine TCR Beta short-read assay. From CD4+ T cells that had been cultured, genomic DNA was extracted. One entry per CDR3 protein results from TCRdb running MiXCR on the PCR reads. The sample lists approximately 8,600 distinct CDR3 sequences, 45% to 55% seen once, with 27% in the top ten. As to treatment: roughly 11-day PBMC culture with coronavirus spike peptide pools or control peptides (ViraFEST assay). The unexposed donor gave CD4+ T cells before the COVID-19 pandemic (2011-2018). On this clonotype: Its antigen is unknown.

Material: CD4+ T cells from blood, cultured in vitro. The chain uses TRBV21-1 and TRBJ1-2; the table's TRBD1 call for D was not verified on the DNA. TRBV21-1 is described as a pseudogene. This TCR was sampled from a human donor in good health. CDR3 in amino acids: CASRRRNWDRGHGDYGYTF. In DNA form, the CDR3 reads TGTGCCAGCCGGAGACGAAACTGGGACAGGGGGCACGGCGACTATGGCTACACCTTC.